This TCR beta chain was sequenced in a study of somatic mutations in cytotoxic T cells in rheumatoid arthritis. General study points: Statistical analysis of the slight TRBV07 underrepresentation in rheumatoid arthritis patients did not adjust for multiple comparisons. Among approximately 60 patients, several showed a largest CD8+ clone that surpassed 20% of CD8+ cells. Age was associated with higher CD8+ clonality in rheumatoid arthritis patients, not in healthy controls. CD8+ T-cell clonality did not differ significantly between rheumatoid arthritis patients and age-matched healthy controls.

J gave up 0 bases and V 4 bases, and 8 bases lay outside the gene matches. In germline, CDR1 is MNHNY, CDR2 SVGAGI (reference sequence). The CDR3 runs 16 residues. Assay used: immunoSEQ multiplex PCR; TCRdb lists only in-frame clones, some missing. The sample lists approximately 20,000 clones; approximately 83% were seen once. Regarding this clone: Its antigen is still unknown.

The sequence was obtained from a man between 18 and 29 years old with rheumatoid arthritis. Sequences were obtained from CD8+ T cells sorted from blood. The chain carries TRBV6-6 and TRBJ2-7; 8 bases are a match to TRBD1. CDR3: CASSSQDRGTSYEQYF. CDR3 DNA: TGTGCCAGCAGTTCTCAAGACAGGGGAACCTCCTACGAGCAGTACTTC.